What follows describes a single T cell receptor (beta chain). It has no known antigen specificity. Base qualities are not at hand, and no much larger clone is one base apart. Measured from the cysteine to the phenylalanine, the CDR3 is 15 residues long. The retained sequence is limited to the CDR3, 45 bases, with the frame set at the first base. V and J are truncated by 6 bases and 2 bases respectively, leaving an intervening sequence of 14 bases. CDR1 and CDR2 were assigned from the germline V gene as SGHDN and FVKESK. Library preparation employed the immunoSEQ multiplex PCR assay. On the authors' methods: Repertoires were summarized in terms of richness and clonality, and significantly expanded and contracted clones between pre- and post-therapy samples were identified. The source is immuneACCESS, and TCRdb retained only in-frame sequences with V and J called. Part of the clones is not carried over; for the studies checked, unresolved V genes explain less than half of this, and the remainder is unexplained. The V and J calls and the clone size are those of that table, but D and trimming were determined from the DNA. In all, the sample holds fewer than 15,000 clones, and more than 90% of those were seen once. Around 2.3% of the sample comes from the top ten.

This specimen comes from a study of neoadjuvant nivolumab and ipilimumab in lung cancer (dated by TCRdb to the early 2020s). About the study as a whole: In the NEOSTAR trial, nivolumab was administered intravenously at 3 mg/kg on days 1, 15 and 29, and the combination arm also received ipilimumab 1 mg/kg on day 1 only. The primary endpoint of the trial was the rate of major pathologic response (MPR) in the intention-to-treat population of each study arm. Matched pretherapy and resected tumor pairs were analyzed for seven patients, of whom four received nivolumab and three received nivolumab plus ipilimumab. Of the 45 or so patients with operable NSCLC treated in the trial, approximately 23 were randomized to nivolumab monotherapy and approximately 21 to nivolumab plus ipilimumab. The study compared TCR repertoires in pretherapy (baseline) peripheral blood with TCR repertoires in tumors resected at surgery after neoadjuvant immune checkpoint blockade. Overall study results and their limits: From pretherapy to surgery, increases in tumor T-cell richness and clonality were observed in three of three dual-therapy tumors but in only two of four nivolumab-treated tumors. A small number of samples was subjected to TCR sequencing. Greater TCR richness and clonality were observed in resected tumors than in tumor-adjacent uninvolved lung, and increases were observed in more dual-therapy-treated tumors. No significant correlation was found between TCR clonality and pathologic tumor regression, and only one major-pathologic-response sample was available for the clonality analysis. Richness in tumors resected after neoadjuvant therapy showed a positive correlation with pretherapy blood TCR richness (Spearman R ≈ 0.8).

The sample's time point, from its label and the paper: at surgical resection after neoadjuvant nivolumab +/- ipilimumab. The samples were obtained from NEOSTAR, a phase 2 randomized trial that tested neoadjuvant nivolumab or nivolumab plus ipilimumab, followed by surgery, in operable NSCLC. This clonotype was sampled from an adult with non-small cell lung cancer. The sample consisted of peripheral blood, taken after neoadjuvant nivolumab, alone or with ipilimumab, at or shortly before surgery. The rearrangement combines TRBV14 with TRBJ2-1; perhaps TRBD2 is the D gene, with 6 bases matching. The CDR3 loop reads CASSSGRGPYNEQFF. Read as DNA, the sequence is TGTGCCAGCAGTTCCGGGAGAGGTCCCTACAATGAGCAGTTCTTC.